The clone carrying this T cell receptor (beta chain) appeared once. The antigen is undetermined. This sample is part of a study of cytomegalovirus exposure and HLA in healthy donors. Study-wide results and caveats: Later findings reportedly placed an Asian-associated ancestry cluster below the roughly 700-donor mean for N-insertions. 16,951 TCR beta sequences were associated with HLA alleles at 0.05 false discovery rate in a later analysis.

V gave up 2 bases and J gave up 7 bases, with 12 bases separating them. The germline CDR1 and CDR2 sequences are SGHRS and YFSETQ. The CDR3 has 14 residues. Primers: 60 Vbeta forward and 13 Jbeta reverse. Produced via immunoSEQ multiplex PCR; TCRdb's table is partial and in-frame only. The sample has roughly 150,000 clones; roughly 79% are singletons. The gene calls are TRBV5-1 and TRBJ2-2, with D maybe TRBD2 (6 bases). Sequences were obtained from PBMCs. This receptor was taken from a woman between 40 and 50 years old in good health and CMV-seronegative. This CDR3 reads CASSFLTAGGELFF. The CDR3 DNA sequence: TGCGCCAGCAGCTTTTTGACAGCGGGCGGGGAGCTGTTTTTT.